What follows are 20 T cell receptor beta chains derived from one specimen sequenced in a study of T cell changes during pregnancy in multiple sclerosis. Sequenced by immunoSEQ multiplex PCR; TCRdb stores in-frame clones only, minus some. This table holds about 89,000 clones, just over 90% found once. The specimen comprised peripheral blood, sampled after pregnancy. The source of these receptors is a female donor in good health, enrolled as a control in a pregnancy study.

The V call is TRBV7-8, the J call TRBJ1-3; tentative D call: TRBD1 (5 bases). This CDR3 region has 17 residues. V gave up 1 base and J gave up 3 bases, with 16 bases separating them. Germline CDR1 and CDR2: SGHVS and FQNEAQ. In nucleotides, the CDR3 is TGTGCCAGCAGCTTAGAACGGGGGTGGGGAGGTGGAAACACCATATATTTT. Translation gives CASSLERGWGGGNTIYF.

The V gene is TRBV7-9, the J gene TRBJ1-2; TRBD1 aligns across 7 bases. V lost 5 bases, J lost 8 bases, and 14 bases stayed unmatched. Germline V gene lookup returns CDR1 SEHNR and CDR2 FQNEAQ (reference sequence). This CDR3 spans 15 amino acids. The chain's CDR3 is CASSQTPGTDNGYTF. The CDR3 region has the DNA TGTGCCAGCAGCCAGACGCCCGGGACAGATAACGGCTACACCTTC.

This chain links TRBV18 with TRBJ2-5; 9 nucleotides align to TRBD1. J gave up 4 bases and V 2 bases, and 11 bases lay outside the gene matches. CDR3 length: 17 residues. Germline V lookup: CDR1 KGHSH, CDR2 LQKENI. The CDR3 spells CASSPSTGGVLGETQYF. The CDR3 DNA follows: TGTGCCAGCTCACCATCCACAGGGGGCGTTTTAGGAGAGACCCAGTACTTC. Drawing the rest from reference TRBV18 and TRBJ2-5, the complete variable domain is NAGVMQNPRHLVRRRGQEARLRCSPMKGHSHVYWYRQLPEEGLKFMVYLQKENIIDESGMPKERFSAEFPKEGPSILRIQQVVRGDSAAYFCASSPSTGGVLGETQYFGPGTRLLVL.

In its sample, this clone was seen once. This chain links TRBV5-1 with TRBJ2-1; 7 nucleotides match TRBD2. V was pared by 1 base and J by 0 bases, with 1 base of the junction left unmatched. Per the germline V gene, CDR1 is SGHRS and CDR2 is YFSETQ. The CDR3 totals 15 residues. The CDR3 DNA reads as TGCGCCAGCAGCTTGCGGGGGGACTCCTACAATGAGCAGTTCTTC. This codes for CASSLRGDSYNEQFF.

The chain couples TRBV28 to TRBJ1-2; tentatively, D is TRBD1 (5 bases). The germline V gene encodes CDR1 MDHEN and CDR2 SYDVKM. This CDR3 is 12 amino acids long. V was clipped by 5 bases and J by 8 bases, with 12 bases between them. The CDR3, as DNA: TGTGCCAGCAGTCAGGGTGGAGAGGGCTACACCTTC. Encoded protein: CASSQGGEGYTF.

This chain uses TRBV15 with TRBJ2-4, with TRBD2 as a possible D gene (6 bases). The CDR3 covers 16 residues. V was trimmed by 1 base and J by 0 bases, leaving 10 bases between them. Germline CDR1 reads LNHNV; CDR2 reads YYDKDF (reference sequence). The CDR3 protein is CATSRGQGLAKNIQYF. In DNA, the CDR3 is TGTGCCACCAGCAGAGGCCAGGGACTAGCCAAAAACATTCAGTACTTC.

The gene calls are TRBV5-1 and TRBJ2-7; 7 nucleotides align to TRBD2. CDR1 SGHRS and CDR2 YFSETQ come from the germline V gene. This CDR3 has 15 amino acids. The V gene end was trimmed by 1 base and the J gene end by 2 bases; junction bases not matched to a gene: 6. The CDR3 coding sequence is TGCGCCAGCAGCTTGTCATCTAGCGGTCCCTACGAGCAGTACTTC. It is translated as CASSLSSSGPYEQYF.

V usage is TRBV19 and J usage is TRBJ2-7, with 9 bases that match TRBD2. Germline lookup yields CDR1 LNHDA and CDR2 SQIVND (reference sequence). The CDR3 is made up of 14 amino acids. V gave up 3 bases and J gave up 6 bases; unmatched junction bases: 6. The CDR3 loop is CASSMRGGFSEQYF. The CDR3 DNA reads as TGTGCCAGTAGTATGCGGGGGGGGTTTTCCGAGCAGTACTTC. The variable domain in full, completed from reference TRBV19 and TRBJ2-7, reads DGGITQSPKYLFRKEGQNVTLSCEQNLNHDAMYWYRQDPGQGLRLIYYSQIVNDFQKGDIAEGYSVSREKKESFPLTVTSAQKNPTAFYLCASSMRGGFSEQYFGPGTRLTVT.

Here the CDR3 reads CASSAPRGHSNQPQHF. CDR3 nucleotides: TGTGCCAGCAGCGCGCCCAGGGGGCATAGCAATCAGCCCCAGCATTTT. The chain combines TRBV6-6 with TRBJ1-5, with 8 bases that match TRBD1. Germline V CDR1 and CDR2: MNHNY, SVGAGI (reference sequence). The CDR3 is made up of 16 amino acids. V dropped 6 bases and J dropped 0; count of bases not matched to a gene: 7.

The V call is TRBV29-1, the J call TRBJ2-1; D might be TRBD2 (5 bases). V gave up 3 bases and J gave up 8 bases, with 11 bases separating them. Germline V gene lookup returns CDR1 SQVTM and CDR2 ANQGSEA. CDR3 length: 12 residues. CDR3 nucleotide sequence: TGCAGCGTTGAGGGAGAGGAGGATGAGCAGTTCTTC. It specifies CSVEGEEDEQFF.

The chain has TRBV18 and TRBJ2-7; 7 nucleotides line up with TRBD1. Germline assignment: CDR1 KGHSH and CDR2 LQKENI. The CDR3 totals 15 residues. Trimming cost V 6 bases and J 0 bases; bases outside gene matches: 8. The CDR3 nucleotides are TGTGCCAGCTCGCCTCCGGGACAGAGCTCCTACGAGCAGTACTTC. Its protein is CASSPPGQSSYEQYF.

This chain uses TRBV7-6 with TRBJ2-1, with TRBD2 identical over 7 bases. V lost 1 base to trimming and J lost 8 bases; unmatched junction nucleotides: 11. CDR1 SGHVS and CDR2 FNYEAQ come from the germline V gene. The CDR3 has 16 amino acids. The CDR3 DNA sequence: TGTGCCAGCAGCTTAGGGGCGGGGGAATTAGTCCATGAGCAGTTCTTC. Its translation is CASSLGAGELVHEQFF.

This clone is termed large (0.1 to 1%). The rearrangement links TRBV7-8 to TRBJ2-5; D possibly corresponds to TRBD2 (6 bases). Germline V CDR1 and CDR2: SGHVS, FQNEAQ. V lost 7 bases to trimming and J lost 1 base, with 16 bases between them. The length of the CDR3 is 15 residues. The CDR3: CASIRWAGLQETQYF. The CDR3 DNA sequence: TGTGCCAGCATAAGGTGGGCGGGGCTCCAAGAGACCCAGTACTTC.

This sequence joins TRBV7-2 and TRBJ2-7; D may be TRBD1 (5 bases). The CDR3 is made up of 14 amino acids. Germline V gives CDR1 SGHTA, CDR2 FQGNSA. Trimming took off 2 bases at V and 1 base at J, with 9 bases between the two ends. CDR3 sequence: CASSLNRGSYEQYF. The CDR3 bases are TGTGCCAGCAGCTTAAATAGGGGTTCCTACGAGCAGTACTTC.

Only one count was recorded for this clone. The rearrangement uses TRBV28 and TRBJ2-3; 7 bases align to TRBD2. Looked up from germline, CDR1 is MDHEN and CDR2 is SYDVKM. The CDR3 has 13 residues. With V trimmed by 9 bases and J by 0 bases, 3 bases remained unmatched. The CDR3 spells CASISGSTDTQYF. As DNA, the CDR3 is TGTGCCAGTATTAGCGGGAGCACAGATACGCAGTATTTT. Combining the CDR3 with reference TRBV28 and TRBJ2-3 gives the whole variable domain DVKVTQSSRYLVKRTGEKVFLECVQDMDHENMFWYRQDPGLGLRLIYFSYDVKMKEKGDIPEGYSVSREKKERFSLILESASTNQTSMYLCASISGSTDTQYFGPGTRLTVL.

This clone was picked up one time. The chain has TRBV13 and TRBJ2-7; TRBD1 might be the D (6 bases). Looked up from germline, CDR1 is PRHDT and CDR2 is FYEKMQ (reference sequence). Trimming took off 4 bases at V and 4 bases at J, with 8 bases between the two ends. There are 12 residues in the CDR3. The CDR3, as DNA: TGTGCCAGCAGCTACCAGGGGTACGAGCAGTACTTC. This sequence encodes CASSYQGYEQYF. Complete variable domain (other parts from reference TRBV13 and TRBJ2-7): AAGVIQSPRHLIKEKRETATLKCYPIPRHDTVYWYQQGPGQDPQFLISFYEKMQSDKGSIPDRFSAQQFSDYHSELNMSSLELGDSALYFCASSYQGYEQYFGPGTRLTVT.

The genes are TRBV6-5 and TRBJ1-2, with 8 bases matching TRBD1. Germline V gives CDR1 MNHEY, CDR2 SVGAGI. CDR3 length: 15 amino acids. The V gene end was trimmed by 6 bases and the J gene end by 1 base; junction bases not matched to a gene: 7. CDR3 sequence (DNA): TGTGCCAGCAGCCGGCGGACAGGGATTAACTATGGCTACACCTTC. Translating it yields CASSRRTGINYGYTF.

The V and J genes are TRBV2 and TRBJ2-5; 9 bases line up with TRBD2. Trimming at V came to 11 bases and at J to 5 bases, leaving 12 bases not matched to a gene. The CDR3 length is 14 residues. The V gene's germline CDR1 is SNHLY and CDR2 FYNNEI. The CDR3 protein is CAGGASGERETQYF. The CDR3 DNA is TGTGCCGGAGGGGCTAGCGGGGAAAGGGAGACCCAGTACTTC.

This clone was seen only a few times. The gene calls are TRBV10-3 and TRBJ1-1; D unresolved. Germline values: CDR1 ENHRY, CDR2 SYGVKD. V was cut by 7 bases and J by 1 base, with 13 bases left in between. This CDR3 comprises 14 residues. The CDR3 loop reads CAINPDGRNTEAFF. The CDR3 DNA sequence: TGTGCCATCAACCCAGATGGGAGGAACACTGAAGCTTTCTTT.

This clone was observed once. The chain joins TRBV5-4 to TRBJ2-7; D gene unclear. This CDR3 is 15 amino acids long. V was clipped by 4 bases and J by 2 bases, with 16 bases between them. Germline CDR1 SGHNT, CDR2 YYREEE (reference sequence). The CDR3 DNA reads TGTGCCAGCAGCGAACACCCGGAAGGAGCCTACGAGCAGTACTTC. Amino acid sequence: CASSEHPEGAYEQYF.